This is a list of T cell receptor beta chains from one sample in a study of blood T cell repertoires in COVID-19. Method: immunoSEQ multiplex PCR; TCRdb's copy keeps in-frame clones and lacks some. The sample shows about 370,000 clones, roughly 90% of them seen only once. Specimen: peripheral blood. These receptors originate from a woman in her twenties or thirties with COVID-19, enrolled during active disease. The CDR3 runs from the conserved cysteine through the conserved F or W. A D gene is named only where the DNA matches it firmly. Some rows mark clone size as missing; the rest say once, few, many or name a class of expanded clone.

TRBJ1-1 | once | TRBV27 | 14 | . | CASSLGQPFTEAFF | TGTGCCAGCAGTTTAGGACAGCCCTTCACTGAAGCTTTCTTT
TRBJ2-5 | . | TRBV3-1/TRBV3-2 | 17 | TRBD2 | CASSQFLAGGMGETQYF | TGTGCCAGCAGCCAATTCCTAGCGGGGGGGATGGGGGAGACCCAGTACTTC
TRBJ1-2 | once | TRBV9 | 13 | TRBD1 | CASSVAGGYGYTF | TGTGCCAGCAGCGTTGCAGGGGGCTATGGCTACACCTTC
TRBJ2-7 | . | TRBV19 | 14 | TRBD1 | CASSPRDSSYEQYF | TGTGCCAGTAGCCCCCGGGACAGCTCCTACGAGCAGTACTTC
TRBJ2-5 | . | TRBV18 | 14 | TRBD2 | CASSPGGGQETQYF | TGTGCCAGCTCACCAGGGGGGGGCCAAGAGACCCAGTACTTC
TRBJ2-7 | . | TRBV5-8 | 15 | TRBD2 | CASSFRSSGGYEQYF | TGTGCCAGCAGCTTTCGGTCCAGCGGGGGTTACGAGCAGTACTTC
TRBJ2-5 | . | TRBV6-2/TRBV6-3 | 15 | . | CASSYLSFPGETQYF | TGTGCCAGCAGTTATCTGAGTTTCCCAGGGGAGACCCAGTACTTC
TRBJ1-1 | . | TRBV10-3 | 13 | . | CAISDPGKSEAFF | TGTGCCATCAGTGACCCAGGCAAATCTGAAGCTTTCTTT
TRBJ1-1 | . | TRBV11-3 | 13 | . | CATTGSSNTEAFF | TGTGCCACCACGGGAAGTAGCAACACTGAAGCTTTCTTT
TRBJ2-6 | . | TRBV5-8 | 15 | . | CASSFDRSGANVLTF | TGTGCCAGCAGTTTCGACAGGTCTGGGGCCAACGTCCTGACTTTC
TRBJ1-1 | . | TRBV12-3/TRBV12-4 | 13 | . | CASTPDTNTEAFF | TGTGCCAGCACCCCGGACACGAACACTGAAGCTTTCTTT
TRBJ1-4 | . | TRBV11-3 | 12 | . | CASSGPGEKLFF | TGTGCCAGCAGCGGCCCCGGGGAAAAACTGTTTTTT
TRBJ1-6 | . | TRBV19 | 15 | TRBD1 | CASSVDRDYNSPLHF | TGTGCCAGTAGTGTGGACAGGGACTATAATTCACCCCTCCACTTT
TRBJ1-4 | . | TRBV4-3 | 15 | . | CASSQAHGSNEKLFF | TGCGCCAGCAGCCAAGCACACGGGTCTAATGAAAAACTGTTTTTT
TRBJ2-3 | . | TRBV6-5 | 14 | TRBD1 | CASSPWDRVDTQYF | TGTGCCAGCAGTCCCTGGGACAGGGTTGATACGCAGTATTTT
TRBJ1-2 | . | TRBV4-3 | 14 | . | CASSHSGGFSGYTF | TGCGCCAGCAGCCATTCGGGGGGTTTCTCTGGCTACACCTTC
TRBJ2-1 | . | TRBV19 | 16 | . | CASRSPRDLGGDEQFF | TGTGCCAGTAGATCGCCCCGGGACTTAGGCGGGGATGAGCAGTTCTTC
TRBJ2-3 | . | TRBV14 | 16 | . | CASSQGGGTGTDTQYF | TGTGCCAGCAGCCAAGGAGGCGGGACTGGGACAGATACGCAGTATTTT
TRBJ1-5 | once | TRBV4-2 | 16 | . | CASSQDRLLINQPQHF | TGTGCCAGCAGCCAAGACAGGCTGCTGATAAATCAGCCCCAGCATTTT
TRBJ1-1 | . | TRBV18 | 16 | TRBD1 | CASSPQPGQDNTEAFF | TGTGCCAGCTCACCCCAGCCGGGACAGGACAACACTGAAGCTTTCTTT
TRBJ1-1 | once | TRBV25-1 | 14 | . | CASSESTGNTEAFF | TGTGCCAGCAGTGAATCTACAGGGAACACTGAAGCTTTCTTT